These 18 T cell receptor beta chains were all obtained from the same sample, sequenced in a study of T-cell memory formation after mild COVID-19. Each CDR3 protein is one row after TCRdb ran MiXCR on the 5' RACE reads. The sample lists tens of thousands of distinct CDR3 sequences, 9% to 15% seen once, with 12% to 15% in the top ten. Sequencing was done on a sample of PBMCs or a T cell subset sorted from them (not recorded which). The receptors derive from an adult woman who had mild COVID-19 (a few samples of this study predate the infection). Cell type and time point are not known.

There are many counts of this clonotype. J is TRBJ2-7 and V is TRBV6-6; TRBD1 agrees at 8 bases. This CDR3 has 15 residues. Germline CDR1 is MNHNY and CDR2 is SVGAGI (reference sequence). The J segment lost 7 bases and the V segment lost 0 bases, leaving 8 bases of the junction unmatched. Written as DNA, the CDR3 is TGTGCCAGCAGTTACTCGCGCCAGGGGGCTGGTGAGCAGTACTTC. Translating it yields CASSYSRQGAGEQYF.

The chain is built from TRBV6-5 and TRBJ2-3; 10 nucleotides align to TRBD2. The CDR3 is made up of 16 amino acids. CDR1 is MNHEY, CDR2 SVGAGI, per germline. J was trimmed by 6 bases and V by 2 bases; bases with no gene match: 8. The CDR3 bases are TGTGCCAGCAGTTACGGAGCGGGAGGGCCTCCGGATACGCAGTATTTT. Residues: CASSYGAGGPPDTQYF.

The sample holds many counts of this clonotype. J is TRBJ2-7 and V is TRBV6-2 or TRBV6-3, with 8 nucleotides matching TRBD1. The CDR3 contains 14 residues. Germline V CDR1 and CDR2: MNHEY, SVGEGT. V shed 6 bases, J shed 0 bases, and the junction held 4 bases outside the gene matches. For the CDR3, the DNA is TGTGCCAGCAGGACCGGGACAGGCTCCTACGAGCAGTACTTC. Its protein is CASRTGTGSYEQYF.

This clonotype was seen ten or more times. The V gene is TRBV20-1, the J gene TRBJ2-1; no clear D gene. V was pared by 5 bases and J by 6 bases, with 14 bases between. Germline lookup yields CDR1 DFQATT and CDR2 SNEGSKA (reference sequence). The CDR3 is 13 amino acids. The CDR3 coding sequence is TGCAGTGCTCCCCTACCTCCCGGCAATGAGCAGTTCTTC. Translated, it gives CSAPLPPGNEQFF.

This clonotype occurred many times. V and J are TRBV7-6 and TRBJ2-1; D call uncertain. V gave up 4 bases and J gave up 10 bases, with 8 bases separating them. The germline gives CDR1 SGHVS, CDR2 FNYEAQ. The CDR3 length is 11 residues. Here the CDR3 reads CASSSSREQFF. The CDR3 DNA reads TGTGCCAGCAGCTCGTCGAGGGAGCAGTTCTTC.

This clonotype was picked up many times. This chain uses TRBV30 with TRBJ2-7; 8 bases line up with TRBD2. V shed 7 bases, J shed 5 bases, and the junction held 13 bases outside the gene matches. Germline V CDR1 and CDR2: GTSNPN, SVGIG (reference sequence). This CDR3 is 14 amino acids long. The CDR3 nucleotides are TGTGCCTCCTCTTTAGCGGGACATTCTAACGAGCAGTACTTC. Amino acid sequence: CASSLAGHSNEQYF.

This clonotype was counted many times. The chain has TRBV5-4 and TRBJ2-1; no clear D. CDR3 length: 12 residues. Germline V gene lookup returns CDR1 SGHNT and CDR2 YYREEE (reference sequence). V was clipped by 0 bases and J by 7 bases, with 5 bases between them. CDR3 residues: CASSLAGNEQFF. Here the CDR3 DNA reads TGTGCCAGCAGCTTGGCGGGTAATGAGCAGTTCTTC.

This clonotype came up many times. CDR3 region: CASSHPGQGAGGYTF. The CDR3 bases are TGTGCCAGCAGCCATCCGGGACAGGGGGCTGGTGGCTACACCTTC. The V gene is TRBV4-2, the J gene TRBJ1-2, with 12 bases that match TRBD1. The germline gives CDR1 LGHNA, CDR2 YNFKEQ. The CDR3 has 15 residues. V shed 3 bases, J shed 7 bases, and the junction held 6 bases outside the gene matches.

The count of this clonotype is one. This chain joins TRBV20-1 and TRBJ2-5; D unclear. Germline loops: CDR1 DFQATT, CDR2 SNEGSKA (reference sequence). The CDR3 has 10 residues. V lost 6 bases and J lost 5, with 7 bases in between. CDR3 residues: CSAPRETQYF. The CDR3 coding sequence is TGCAGTGCGCCTCGGGAGACCCAGTACTTC.

The V gene is TRBV5-4, the J gene TRBJ1-1; D gene unclear. The CDR3 totals 15 residues. Germline CDR1 is SGHNT and CDR2 is YYREEE (reference sequence). The ends were cut back, 4 bases at V and 0 bases at J, with 13 bases in the middle. DNA of the CDR3: TGTGCCAGCAGCCCCCGACCGATCATGAACACTGAAGCTTTCTTT. Protein product: CASSPRPIMNTEAFF.

This clonotype occurred many times. The V gene is TRBV10-3, the J gene TRBJ2-5; no clear D. Trimming took off 2 bases at V and 5 bases at J, with 9 bases between the two ends. Germline V gene sequence: CDR1 ENHRY, CDR2 SYGVKD. There are 13 residues in the CDR3. The CDR3 bases are TGTGCCATCAGTGAGCCAGAAAGGGAGACCCAGTACTTC. Residues: CAISEPERETQYF.

The CDR3 region is CASSRDYASEQYF. CDR3 in DNA: TGTGCCAGCAGTCGGGACTACGCGTCGGAGCAGTACTTC. The chain couples TRBV12-3 or TRBV12-4 to TRBJ2-7; 7 nucleotides line up with TRBD2. V trimming: 5 bases; J trimming: 7 bases; junction bases outside the gene matches: 8. This CDR3 has 13 residues.

The chain has TRBV27 and TRBJ2-1; 9 nucleotides agree with TRBD1. Trimming cost V 5 bases and J 14 bases; bases outside gene matches: 10. The CDR3 extends over 13 amino acids. Germline V lookup: CDR1 MNHEY, CDR2 SMNVEV (reference sequence). CDR3 coding DNA: TGTGCCAGCAGTCCCGGCCAGCGACAGGGGGAGTTCTTC. This encodes CASSPGQRQGEFF.

This clonotype was seen many times. The rearrangement uses TRBV4-1 and TRBJ1-4; D unclear. Trimming left V 0 bases short and J 0 bases short, with 11 bases between. The CDR3 spans 17 residues. The germline V gene has CDR1 MGHRA and CDR2 YSYEKL. Here the CDR3 reads CASSQDGGVSTNEKLFF. For the CDR3, the DNA is TGCGCCAGCAGCCAAGATGGCGGGGTTTCAACTAATGAAAAACTGTTTTTT.

V is TRBV5-1 and J is TRBJ1-5; TRBD1 matches 7 bases. V was pared by 2 bases and J by 5 bases, with 7 bases of the junction left unmatched. Germline values: CDR1 SGHRS, CDR2 YFSETQ. CDR3 length: 15 amino acids. CDR3 nucleotides: TGCGCCAGCAGCTTTACAGGGGAGCAGGATCAGCCCCAGCATTTT. Amino acids: CASSFTGEQDQPQHF. Filled out from reference TRBV5-1 and TRBJ1-5, the complete variable domain reads KAGVTQTPRYLIKTRGQQVTLSCSPISGHRSVSWYQQTPGQGLQFLFEYFSETQRNKGNFPGRFSGRQFSNSRSEMNVSTLELGDSALYLCASSFTGEQDQPQHFGDGTRLSIL.

This sequence joins TRBV6-5 and TRBJ2-3, with D possibly matching TRBD1 (6 bases). The CDR3 covers 19 residues. Trimming pared 5 bases from V and 11 bases from J, leaving 35 bases between. Germline-derived CDR1 and CDR2 are MNHEY and SVGAGI. This CDR3 is CASSPRDTLPSPHRGGQYF. The CDR3 region has the DNA TGTGCCAGCAGTCCTCGGGACACCCTTCCTTCACCTCACCGGGGCGGGCAGTATTTT.

This clonotype has ten or more counts. This chain uses TRBV6-1 with TRBJ1-1, with 8 bases identical to TRBD1. V trimming: 6 bases; J trimming: 3 bases; junction bases outside the gene matches: 6. Germline V gene data show CDR1 as MNHNS and CDR2 as SASEGT. The CDR3 contains 14 residues. The CDR3 bases are TGTGCCAGCAGCAACAGGGGGACGGACACTGAAGCTTTCTTT. This sequence encodes CASSNRGTDTEAFF.

This clonotype showed up many times. One end of the junction fails to match germline, which may point to a read error. For the CDR3, the DNA is TGTGCCAGCAGTTCGGACTGGATTTCGTGGGCTTTC. It encodes CASSSDWISWAF. This chain links TRBV7-9 with TRBJ2-7; D might be TRBD2 (5 bases). This CDR3 is built from 12 residues. Germline V CDR1 and CDR2: SEHNR, FQNEAQ (reference sequence).